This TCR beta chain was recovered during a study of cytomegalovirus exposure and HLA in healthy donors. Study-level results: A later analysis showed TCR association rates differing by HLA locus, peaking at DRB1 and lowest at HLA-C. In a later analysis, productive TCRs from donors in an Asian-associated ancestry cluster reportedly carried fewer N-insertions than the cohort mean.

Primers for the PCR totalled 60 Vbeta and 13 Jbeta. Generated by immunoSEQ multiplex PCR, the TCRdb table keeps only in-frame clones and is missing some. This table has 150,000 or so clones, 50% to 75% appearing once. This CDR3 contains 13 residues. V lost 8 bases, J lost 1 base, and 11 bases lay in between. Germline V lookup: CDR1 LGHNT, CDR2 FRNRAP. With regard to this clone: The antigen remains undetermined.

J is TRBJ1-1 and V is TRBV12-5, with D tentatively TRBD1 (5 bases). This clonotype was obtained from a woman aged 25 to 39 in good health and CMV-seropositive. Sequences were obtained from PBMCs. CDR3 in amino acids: CASSPQGNTEAFF. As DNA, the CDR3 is TGTGCTAGTAGCCCGCAGGGGAACACTGAAGCTTTCTTT.